This T cell receptor beta chain came from a study of cytomegalovirus exposure and HLA in healthy donors. This clone was seen only once. From germline, CDR1 is SGHNT and CDR2 YYREEE (reference sequence). This CDR3 contains 16 residues. V was pared by 4 bases and J by 0 bases, with 11 bases between. TCRdb's table, derived via immunoSEQ multiplex PCR, lists solely in-frame clones and lacks some. The sample yields approximately 270,000 clones, roughly 84% seen once. The chain carries TRBV5-4 and TRBJ2-6; D unresolved. The sequence was collected from a man aged 18 to 29 in good health and CMV-seropositive. The sequencing sample was made of PBMCs. The CDR3 protein is CASSTPWGSGANVLTF. CDR3 coding DNA: TGTGCCAGCAGCACCCCCTGGGGCTCTGGGGCCAACGTCCTGACTTTC.